One and the same sample provided the 5 T cell receptor beta chains below, sequenced in a study of breast tumors, draining lymph nodes, adjacent tissues. TCRdb redid the calling of the multiplex PCR reads with MiXCR, one entry per CDR3 protein. The sample yields tens of thousands of distinct CDR3 sequences, around 52% seen once. What was sequenced was breast tumor tissue. The receptor set was obtained from a female donor with breast cancer. Some clones in this sample may be carry-over from other donors' samples.

There are many counts of this clonotype. The chain employs TRBV25-1 and TRBJ1-2; weak D call: TRBD1 (5 bases). This CDR3 has 14 residues. CDR1 MGHDK and CDR2 SYGVNS come from the germline V gene. V lost 3 bases and J lost 3, with 11 bases in between. DNA for the CDR3: TGTGCCAGCAGTGATTTGGGGCTTGACTATGGCTACACCTTC. It specifies CASSDLGLDYGYTF.

Many counts were recorded for this clonotype. The rearrangement uses TRBV5-1 and TRBJ2-3; D remains ambiguous. V was cut by 0 bases and J by 2 bases, with 4 bases left in between. The CDR3 has 13 amino acids. CDR1 SGHRS and CDR2 YFSETQ come from the germline V gene. As DNA, the CDR3 is TGCGCCAGCAGCTTGGGCGCCACAGATACGCAGTATTTT. The encoded protein is CASSLGATDTQYF.

CDR3 in amino acids: CASSETLRNEQFF. The CDR3 DNA reads as TGTGCCAGCAGTGAAACGTTAAGGAATGAGCAGTTCTTC. The rearrangement uses TRBV12-3 or TRBV12-4 and TRBJ2-1; unclear D gene. V was shortened by 5 bases and J by 7 bases, with 12 bases between the two germline ends. The CDR3 loop spans 13 amino acids.

The chain carries TRBV7-9 and TRBJ2-5; 8 positions agree with TRBD1. After removal of 5 bases from V and 5 bases from J, the junction contained 7 bases not matched to a gene. There are 14 residues in the CDR3. The germline V gene has CDR1 SEHNR and CDR2 FQNEAQ (reference sequence). DNA for the CDR3: TGTGCCAGCAGCGTAGGACAGGGAGAGGAGACCCAGTACTTC. Protein: CASSVGQGEETQYF.

This clonotype was observed a single time. The limits of the CDR3 on the DNA are not certain, so only TCRdb's listed CDR3 is given. V gene TRBV29-1 combines with J gene TRBJ1-2; the table's TRBD1 call for D was not verified on the DNA. Germline V gene data show CDR1 as SQVTM and CDR2 as ANQGSEA. 14 amino acids form the CDR3, both terminal residues included. This chain's CDR3 is CSVLVAGGSNDYAF.